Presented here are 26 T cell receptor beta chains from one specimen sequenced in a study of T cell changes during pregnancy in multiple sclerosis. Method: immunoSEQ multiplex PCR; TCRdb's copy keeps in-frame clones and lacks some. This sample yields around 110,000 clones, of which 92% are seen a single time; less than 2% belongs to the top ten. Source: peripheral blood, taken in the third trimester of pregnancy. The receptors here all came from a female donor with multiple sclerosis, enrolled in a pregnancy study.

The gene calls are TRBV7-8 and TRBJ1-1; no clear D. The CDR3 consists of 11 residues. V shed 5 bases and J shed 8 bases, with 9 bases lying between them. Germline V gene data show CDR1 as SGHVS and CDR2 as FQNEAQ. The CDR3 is CASSPLTEAFF. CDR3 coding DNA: TGTGCCAGCAGCCCTTTAACAGAAGCTTTCTTT.

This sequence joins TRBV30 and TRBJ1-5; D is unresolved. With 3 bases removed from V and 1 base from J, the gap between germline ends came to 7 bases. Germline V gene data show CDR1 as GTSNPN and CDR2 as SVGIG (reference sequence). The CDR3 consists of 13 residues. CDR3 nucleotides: TGTGCCTGGAGCGGGGAGAGCAATCAGCCCCAGCATTTT. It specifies CAWSGESNQPQHF.

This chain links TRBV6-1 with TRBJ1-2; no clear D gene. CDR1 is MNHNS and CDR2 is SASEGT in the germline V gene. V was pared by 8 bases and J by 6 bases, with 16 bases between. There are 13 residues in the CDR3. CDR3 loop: CASSRTGGDGYTF. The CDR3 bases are TGTGCCAGCTCCCGAACCGGAGGAGATGGCTACACCTTC.

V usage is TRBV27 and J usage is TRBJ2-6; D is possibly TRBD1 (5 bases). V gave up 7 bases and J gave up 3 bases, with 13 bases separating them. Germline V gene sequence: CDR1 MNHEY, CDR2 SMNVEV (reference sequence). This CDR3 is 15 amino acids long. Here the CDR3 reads CASTPQGYGANVLTF. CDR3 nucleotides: TGTGCCAGCACCCCCCAGGGTTATGGGGCCAACGTCCTGACTTTC.

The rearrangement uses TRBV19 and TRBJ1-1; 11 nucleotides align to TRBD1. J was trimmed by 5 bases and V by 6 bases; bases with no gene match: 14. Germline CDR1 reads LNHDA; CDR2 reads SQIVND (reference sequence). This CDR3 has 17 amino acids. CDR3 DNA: TGTGCCAGTAGGAAAATACCGGGACAGGGGGTCGGTACTGAAGCTTTCTTT. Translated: CASRKIPGQGVGTEAFF.

The CDR3 loop reads CASTGLAGLNEQFF. The CDR3 coding sequence is TGTGCCAGCACCGGACTAGCGGGGCTCAATGAGCAGTTCTTC. The chain is built from TRBV9 and TRBJ2-1; TRBD2 matches at 12 bases. From germline, CDR1 is SGDLS and CDR2 YYNGEE. After removal of 6 bases from V and 6 bases from J, the junction contained 4 bases not matched to a gene. This CDR3 has 14 amino acids.

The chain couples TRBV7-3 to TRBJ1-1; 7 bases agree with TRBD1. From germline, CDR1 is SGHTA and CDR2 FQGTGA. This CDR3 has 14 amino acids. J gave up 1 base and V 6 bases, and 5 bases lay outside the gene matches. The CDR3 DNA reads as TGTGCCAGCAGTCAGGGGACAGCGAACACTGAAGCTTTCTTT. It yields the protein CASSQGTANTEAFF.

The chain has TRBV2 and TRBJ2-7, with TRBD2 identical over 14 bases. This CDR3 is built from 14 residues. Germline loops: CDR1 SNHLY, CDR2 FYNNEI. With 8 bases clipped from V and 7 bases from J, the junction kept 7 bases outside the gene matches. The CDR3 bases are TGTGCCAGCCGAGGGACTAGCGGGAGTTCGGAGCAGTACTTC. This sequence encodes CASRGTSGSSEQYF. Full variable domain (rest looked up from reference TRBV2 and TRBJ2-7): EPEVTQTPSHQVTQMGQEVILRCVPISNHLYFYWYRQILGQKVEFLVSFYNNEISEKSEIFDDQFSVERPDGSNFTLKIRSTKLEDSAMYFCASRGTSGSSEQYFGPGTRLTVT.

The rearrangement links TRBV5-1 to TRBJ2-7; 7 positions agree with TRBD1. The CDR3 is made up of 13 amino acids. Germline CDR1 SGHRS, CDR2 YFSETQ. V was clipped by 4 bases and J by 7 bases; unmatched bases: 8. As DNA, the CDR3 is TGCGCCAGCAGCCCCGACAGGGTTTGGGAGCAGTACTTC. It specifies CASSPDRVWEQYF.

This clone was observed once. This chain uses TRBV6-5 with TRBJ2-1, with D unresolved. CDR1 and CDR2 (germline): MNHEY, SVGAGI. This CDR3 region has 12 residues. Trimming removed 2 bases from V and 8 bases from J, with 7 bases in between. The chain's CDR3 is CASSYGQHEQFF. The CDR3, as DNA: TGTGCCAGCAGTTACGGGCAACATGAGCAGTTCTTC.

The CDR3 coding sequence is TGTGCCAGCAGCCCGACAGCTCGTAGATACAATGAGCAGTTCTTC. This translates into CASSPTARRYNEQFF. This rearrangement joins TRBV6-5 to TRBJ2-1; D may be TRBD1 (5 bases). This CDR3 has 15 residues. The germline V gene has CDR1 MNHEY and CDR2 SVGAGI. The V end lost 6 bases, the J end lost 4 bases, and 16 bases lay between the germline ends.

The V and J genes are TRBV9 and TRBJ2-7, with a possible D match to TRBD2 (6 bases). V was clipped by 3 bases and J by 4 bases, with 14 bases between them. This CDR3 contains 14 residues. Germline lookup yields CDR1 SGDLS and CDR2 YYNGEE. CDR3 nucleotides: TGTGCCAGCAGCGAGACTAGTCATTCGTACGAGCAGTACTTC. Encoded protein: CASSETSHSYEQYF.

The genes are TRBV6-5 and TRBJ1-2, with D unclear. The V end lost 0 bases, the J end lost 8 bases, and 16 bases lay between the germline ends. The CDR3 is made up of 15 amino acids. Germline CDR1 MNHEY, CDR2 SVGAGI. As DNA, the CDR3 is TGTGCCAGCAGTTACTCTCCATCCCCGGGGAAGGGCTACACCTTC. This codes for CASSYSPSPGKGYTF.

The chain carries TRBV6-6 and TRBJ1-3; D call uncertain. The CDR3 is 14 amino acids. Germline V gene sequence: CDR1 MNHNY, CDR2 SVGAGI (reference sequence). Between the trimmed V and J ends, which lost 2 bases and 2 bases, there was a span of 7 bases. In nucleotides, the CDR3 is TGTGCCAGCAGTTACGAGGGAGCTGGAAACACCATATATTTT. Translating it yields CASSYEGAGNTIYF.

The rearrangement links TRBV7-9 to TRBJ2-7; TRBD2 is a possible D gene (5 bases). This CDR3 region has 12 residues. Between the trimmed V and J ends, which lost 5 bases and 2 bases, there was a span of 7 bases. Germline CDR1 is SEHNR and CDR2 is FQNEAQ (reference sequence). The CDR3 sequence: CASSVGAYEQYF. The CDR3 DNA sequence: TGTGCCAGCAGCGTGGGAGCCTACGAGCAGTACTTC.

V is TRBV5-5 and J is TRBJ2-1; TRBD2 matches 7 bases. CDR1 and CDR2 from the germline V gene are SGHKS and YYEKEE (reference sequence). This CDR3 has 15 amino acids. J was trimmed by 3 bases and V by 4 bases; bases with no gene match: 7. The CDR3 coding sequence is TGTGCCAGCAGCGCCGGGCTAGCGGACTACAATGAGCAGTTCTTC. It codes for CASSAGLADYNEQFF.

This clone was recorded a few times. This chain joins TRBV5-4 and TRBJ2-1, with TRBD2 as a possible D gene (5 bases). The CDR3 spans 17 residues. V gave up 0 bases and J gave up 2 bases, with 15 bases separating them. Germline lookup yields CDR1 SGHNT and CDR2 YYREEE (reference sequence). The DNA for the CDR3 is TGTGCCAGCAGCTTGGCTGGGCGCGGGCCAGCCTACAATGAGCAGTTCTTC. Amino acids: CASSLAGRGPAYNEQFF.

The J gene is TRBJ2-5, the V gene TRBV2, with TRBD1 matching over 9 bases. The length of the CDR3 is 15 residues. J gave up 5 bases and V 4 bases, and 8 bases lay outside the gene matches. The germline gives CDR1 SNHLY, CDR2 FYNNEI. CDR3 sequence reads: CASSAETGGRETQYF. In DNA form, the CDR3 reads TGTGCCAGCAGTGCAGAGACAGGGGGTCGGGAGACCCAGTACTTC.

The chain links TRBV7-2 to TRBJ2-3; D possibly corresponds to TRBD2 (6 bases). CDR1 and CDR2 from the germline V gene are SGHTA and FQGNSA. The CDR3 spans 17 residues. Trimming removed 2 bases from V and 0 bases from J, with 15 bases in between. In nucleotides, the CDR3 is TGTGCCAGCAGCTTAAACGGGAGACCCCCCAGCACAGATACGCAGTATTTT. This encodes CASSLNGRPPSTDTQYF.

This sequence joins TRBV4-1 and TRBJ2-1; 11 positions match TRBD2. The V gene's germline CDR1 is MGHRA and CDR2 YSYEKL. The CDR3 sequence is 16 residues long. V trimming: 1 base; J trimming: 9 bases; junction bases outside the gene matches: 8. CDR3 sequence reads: CASSQGLAGPFGEQFF. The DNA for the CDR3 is TGCGCCAGCAGCCAAGGACTAGCGGGGCCCTTCGGTGAGCAGTTCTTC.

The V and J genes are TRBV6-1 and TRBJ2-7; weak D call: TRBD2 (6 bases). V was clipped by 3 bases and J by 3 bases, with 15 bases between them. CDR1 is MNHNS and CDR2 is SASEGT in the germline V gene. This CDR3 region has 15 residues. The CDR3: CASSESGAPFYEQYF. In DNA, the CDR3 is TGTGCCAGCAGTGAGTCGGGAGCCCCCTTCTACGAGCAGTACTTC.

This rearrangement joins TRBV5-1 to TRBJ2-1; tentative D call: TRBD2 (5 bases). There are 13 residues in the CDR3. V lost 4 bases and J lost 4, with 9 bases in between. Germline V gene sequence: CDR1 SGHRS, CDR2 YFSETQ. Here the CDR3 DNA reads TGCGCCAGCAGCCCGGACTCTTACAATGAGCAGTTCTTC. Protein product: CASSPDSYNEQFF.

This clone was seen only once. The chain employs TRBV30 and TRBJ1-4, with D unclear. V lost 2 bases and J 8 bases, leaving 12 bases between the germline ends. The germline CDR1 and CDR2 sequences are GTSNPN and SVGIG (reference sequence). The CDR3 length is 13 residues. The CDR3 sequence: CAWSTSWEEKLFF. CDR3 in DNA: TGTGCCTGGAGTACGTCCTGGGAGGAAAAACTGTTTTTT.

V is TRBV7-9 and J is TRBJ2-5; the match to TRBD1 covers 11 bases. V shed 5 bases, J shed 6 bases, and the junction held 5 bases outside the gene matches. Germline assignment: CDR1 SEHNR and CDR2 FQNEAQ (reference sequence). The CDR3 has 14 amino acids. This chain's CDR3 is CASSPGQGVKTQYF. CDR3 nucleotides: TGTGCCAGCAGCCCGGGACAGGGGGTAAAGACCCAGTACTTC.

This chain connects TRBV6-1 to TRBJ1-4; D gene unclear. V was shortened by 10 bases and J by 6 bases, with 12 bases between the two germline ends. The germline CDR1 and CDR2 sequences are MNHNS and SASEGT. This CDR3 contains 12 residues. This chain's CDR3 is CATSLAHEKLFF. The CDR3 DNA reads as TGTGCCACCTCTTTGGCCCATGAAAAACTGTTTTTT.

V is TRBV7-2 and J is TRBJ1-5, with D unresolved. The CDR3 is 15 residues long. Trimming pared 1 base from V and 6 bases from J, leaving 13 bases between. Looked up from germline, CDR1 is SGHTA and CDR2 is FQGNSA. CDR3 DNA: TGTGCCAGCAGCTTAGGTGGAGGGCTTGGTCAGCCCCAGCATTTT. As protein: CASSLGGGLGQPQHF.